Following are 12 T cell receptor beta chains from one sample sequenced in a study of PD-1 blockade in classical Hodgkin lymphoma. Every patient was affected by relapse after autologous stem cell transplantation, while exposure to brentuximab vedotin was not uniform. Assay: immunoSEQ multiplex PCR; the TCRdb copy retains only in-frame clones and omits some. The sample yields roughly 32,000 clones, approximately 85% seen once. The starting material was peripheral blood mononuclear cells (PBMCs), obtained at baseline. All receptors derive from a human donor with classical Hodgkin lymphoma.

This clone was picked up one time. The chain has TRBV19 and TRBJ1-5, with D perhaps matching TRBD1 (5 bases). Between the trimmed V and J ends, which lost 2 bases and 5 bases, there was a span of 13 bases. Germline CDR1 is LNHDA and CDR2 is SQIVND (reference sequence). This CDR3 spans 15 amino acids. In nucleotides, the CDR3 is TGTGCCAGTAGTATATCACAGGCCCGTGATCAGCCCCAGCATTTT. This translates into CASSISQARDQPQHF.

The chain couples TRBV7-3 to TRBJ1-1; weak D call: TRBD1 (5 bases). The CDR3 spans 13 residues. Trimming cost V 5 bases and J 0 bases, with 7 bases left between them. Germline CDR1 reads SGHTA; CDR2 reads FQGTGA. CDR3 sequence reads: CASSNRMNTEAFF. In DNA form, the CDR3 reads TGTGCCAGCAGCAACAGGATGAACACTGAAGCTTTCTTT.

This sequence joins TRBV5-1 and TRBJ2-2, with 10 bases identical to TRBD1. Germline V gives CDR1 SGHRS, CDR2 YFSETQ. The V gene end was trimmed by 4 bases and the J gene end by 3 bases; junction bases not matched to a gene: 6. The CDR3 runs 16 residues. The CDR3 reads CASSAPDRGDTGELFF. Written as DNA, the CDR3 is TGCGCCAGCAGCGCCCCGGACAGGGGGGACACCGGGGAGCTGTTTTTT. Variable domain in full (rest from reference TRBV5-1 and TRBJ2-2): KAGVTQTPRYLIKTRGQQVTLSCSPISGHRSVSWYQQTPGQGLQFLFEYFSETQRNKGNFPGRFSGRQFSNSRSEMNVSTLELGDSALYLCASSAPDRGDTGELFFGEGSRLTVL.

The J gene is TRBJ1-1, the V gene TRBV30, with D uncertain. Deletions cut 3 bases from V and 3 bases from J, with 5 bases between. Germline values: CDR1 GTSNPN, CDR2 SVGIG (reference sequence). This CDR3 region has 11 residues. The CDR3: CAWSTHTEAFF. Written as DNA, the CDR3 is TGTGCCTGGAGCACTCACACTGAAGCTTTCTTT. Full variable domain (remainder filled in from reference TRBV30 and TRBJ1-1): SQTIHQWPATLVQPVGSPLSLECTVEGTSNPNLYWYRQAAGRGLQLLFYSVGIGQISSEVPQNLSASRPQDRQFILSSKKLLLSDSGFYLCAWSTHTEAFFGQGTRLTVV.

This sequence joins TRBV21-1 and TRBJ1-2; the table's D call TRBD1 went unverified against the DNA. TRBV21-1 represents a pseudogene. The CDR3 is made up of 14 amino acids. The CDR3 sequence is CASSGGQGAYGYTF. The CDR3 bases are TGTGCCAGCAGCGGGGGACAGGGGGCCTATGGCTACACCTTC.

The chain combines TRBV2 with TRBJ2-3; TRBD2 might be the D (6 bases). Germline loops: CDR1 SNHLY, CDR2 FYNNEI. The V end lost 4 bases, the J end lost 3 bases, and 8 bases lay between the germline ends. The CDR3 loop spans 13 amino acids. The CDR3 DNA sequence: TGTGCCAGCAGTGCAGGGAGGACAGATACGCAGTATTTT. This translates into CASSAGRTDTQYF.

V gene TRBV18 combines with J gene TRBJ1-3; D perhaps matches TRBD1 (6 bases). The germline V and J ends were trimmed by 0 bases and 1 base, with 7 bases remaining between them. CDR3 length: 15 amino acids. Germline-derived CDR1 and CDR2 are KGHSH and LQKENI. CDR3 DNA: TGTGCCAGCTCACCACCAGGGGGATCTGGAAACACCATATATTTT. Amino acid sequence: CASSPPGGSGNTIYF.

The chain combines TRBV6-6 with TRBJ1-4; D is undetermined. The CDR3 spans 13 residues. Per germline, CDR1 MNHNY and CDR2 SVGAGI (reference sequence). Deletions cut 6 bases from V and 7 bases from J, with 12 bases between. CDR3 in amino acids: CASRDGVREKLFF. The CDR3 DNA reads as TGTGCCAGCAGGGATGGGGTTCGTGAAAAACTGTTTTTT.

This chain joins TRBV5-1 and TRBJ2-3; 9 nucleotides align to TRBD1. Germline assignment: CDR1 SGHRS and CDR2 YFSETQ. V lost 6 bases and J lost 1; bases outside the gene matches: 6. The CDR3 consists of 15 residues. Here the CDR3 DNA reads TGCGCCAGCAACATACAGGGGGCGGGCACAGATACGCAGTATTTT. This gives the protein CASNIQGAGTDTQYF.

The DNA for the CDR3 is TGCGCCAGCAGCTTGGATCCGACAGGGGTCGGAGGGGAGCTGTTTTTT. It is translated as CASSLDPTGVGGELFF. The chain employs TRBV5-1 and TRBJ2-2; 8 bases line up with TRBD1. The CDR3 has 16 residues. V trimming: 0 bases; J trimming: 8 bases; junction bases outside the gene matches: 9. Germline CDR1 and CDR2: SGHRS and YFSETQ.

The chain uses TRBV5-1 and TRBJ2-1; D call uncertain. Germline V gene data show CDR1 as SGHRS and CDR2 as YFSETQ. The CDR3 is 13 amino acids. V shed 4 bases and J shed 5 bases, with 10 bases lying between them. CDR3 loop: CASSITKNNEQFF. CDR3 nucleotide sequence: TGCGCCAGCAGCATAACGAAGAACAATGAGCAGTTCTTC.

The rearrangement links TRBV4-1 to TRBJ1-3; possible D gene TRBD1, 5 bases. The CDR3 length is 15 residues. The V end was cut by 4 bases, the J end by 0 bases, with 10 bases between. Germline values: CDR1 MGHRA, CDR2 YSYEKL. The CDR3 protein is CASSPDSPSGNTIYF. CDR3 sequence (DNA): TGCGCCAGCAGCCCCGACAGCCCCTCTGGAAACACCATATATTTT.